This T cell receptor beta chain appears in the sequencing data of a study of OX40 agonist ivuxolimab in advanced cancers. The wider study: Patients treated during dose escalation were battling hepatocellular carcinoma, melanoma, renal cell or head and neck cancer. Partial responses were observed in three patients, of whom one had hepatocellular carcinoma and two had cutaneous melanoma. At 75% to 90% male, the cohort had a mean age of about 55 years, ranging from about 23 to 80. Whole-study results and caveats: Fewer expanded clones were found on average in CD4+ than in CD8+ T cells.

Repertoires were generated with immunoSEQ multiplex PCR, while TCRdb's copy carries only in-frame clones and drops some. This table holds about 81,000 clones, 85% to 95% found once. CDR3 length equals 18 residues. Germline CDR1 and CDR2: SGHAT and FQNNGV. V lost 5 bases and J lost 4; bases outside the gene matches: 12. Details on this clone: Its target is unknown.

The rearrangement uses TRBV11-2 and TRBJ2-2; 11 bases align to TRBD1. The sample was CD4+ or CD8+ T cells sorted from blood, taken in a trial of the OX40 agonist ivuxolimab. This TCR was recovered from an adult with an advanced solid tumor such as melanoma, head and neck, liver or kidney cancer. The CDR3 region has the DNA TGTGCCAGCAGCCTGTGGACAGGGGGCCGGATCGGCACCGGGGAGCTGTTTTTT. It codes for CASSLWTGGRIGTGELFF.